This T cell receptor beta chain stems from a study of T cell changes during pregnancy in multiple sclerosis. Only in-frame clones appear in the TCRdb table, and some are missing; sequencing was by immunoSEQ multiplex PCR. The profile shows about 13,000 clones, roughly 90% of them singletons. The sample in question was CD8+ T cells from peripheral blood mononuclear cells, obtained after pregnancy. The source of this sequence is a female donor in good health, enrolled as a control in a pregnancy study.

CDR3 residues: CASSQVGGDTQYF. CDR3 nucleotides: TGCGCCAGCAGCCAAGTAGGAGGGGATACGCAGTATTTT. This chain uses TRBV4-1 with TRBJ2-3; possibly TRBD2 for D (6 bases). The V end was cut by 1 base, the J end by 6 bases, with 8 bases between. The CDR3 loop spans 13 amino acids. Germline loops: CDR1 MGHRA, CDR2 YSYEKL.